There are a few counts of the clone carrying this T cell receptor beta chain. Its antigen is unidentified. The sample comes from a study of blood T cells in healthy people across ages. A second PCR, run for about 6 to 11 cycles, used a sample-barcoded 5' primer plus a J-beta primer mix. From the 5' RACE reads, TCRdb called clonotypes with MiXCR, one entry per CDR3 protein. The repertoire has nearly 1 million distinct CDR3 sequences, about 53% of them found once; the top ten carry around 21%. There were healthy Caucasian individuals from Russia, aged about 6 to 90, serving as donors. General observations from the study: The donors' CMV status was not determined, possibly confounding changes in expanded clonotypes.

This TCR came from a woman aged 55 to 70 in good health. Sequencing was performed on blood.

This CDR3 is CASSQGWGSDTQYF. Written as DNA, the CDR3 is TGTGCCAGCAGCCAAGGCTGGGGTTCAGATACGCAGTATTTT. This sequence joins TRBV3-1 and TRBJ2-3; D is uncertain. The V end was cut by 1 base, the J end by 4 bases, with 9 bases between. Germline V lookup: CDR1 LGHDT, CDR2 YNNKEL (reference sequence). CDR3 length equals 14 residues.